This TCR beta chain was sequenced for a study of CD8+CD57+ T cells in acquired aplastic anemia listed by TCRdb under 2018. At the level of the whole study: DNA extracted from sorted CD4+ and CD8+ cells had a mean of 3.2 ug, with a range of about 0.19 to 27.4 ug. CD8+CD57+ expansion was defined as frequency above the mean frequency observed in healthy subjects. What the work shows at the level of the full study, not this receptor alone: Some 30 CD8+ CDR3 sequences were found to be shared between patients and controls, but these sequences appeared to be highly expressed in patients and within the immunodominant clones of the patients. Patients and healthy controls showed no significant difference in CD8+ Simpson's diversity (P=0.060).

Genomic DNA served as template for TCR beta VDJ combination and CDR3 sequence profiling. An Illumina HiSeq 2000 was used for TCR repertoire sequencing. Regarding the original processing steps: Repertoires were assessed using TRBV/TRBJ rearrangement plots, CDR3 size and DJ length profiles, and Simpson's diversity index. The most abundant DNA sequence in the deep sequencing data was defined as the immunodominant clone. CDR3 amino acid sequences were checked for sharing between subjects and were compared against published repertoires and the VDJdb database. The public sequencing data were trimmed at Q25 with fastp and processed into clonotypes with MiXCR by TCRdb, which kept only in-frame beta chains. Merged by CDR3 protein, the rows form single entries marked with the most common genes and DNA. These V and J calls originate from TCRdb's pipeline instead of the authors' own analysis. The sample has about 160,000 distinct CDR3 sequences on record, 48% of them singletons. The leading ten clones occupy roughly 30% of the sample.

Concerning this clonotype itself: This receptor's antigen is unknown. Base-call qualities are not available, and no considerably larger clone is one nucleotide away.

The patients picked for sequencing were ones in whom flow cytometry had shown an expansion of CD8+CD57+ cells. Every patient had a diagnosis of severe acquired aplastic anemia based on International Study of Aplastic Anemia and Agranulocytosis and Camitta criteria. No patient had received any therapy when blood was sampled. The study deep-sequenced TCR repertoires of sorted CD4+ and CD8+ blood T cells from severe aplastic anemia patients and healthy subjects. In the USA, patient enrollment took place under clinicaltrials.gov protocols 00001620, 01623167, 00001397, 00071045, 00081523 and 00961064. Ficoll-Paque density gradient centrifugation was used to isolate peripheral blood mononuclear cells. Before DNA was extracted, CD4+ and CD8+ T cells were sorted using either FACS or magnetic beads. This receptor was obtained from a human donor with aplastic anemia. Sample: sorted CD4+, CD8+, or CD8+CD57+ T cells (not recorded which) from PBMCs.

The base sequence is TGTGCCAGCAGTTACTCCCCACACCTTAGCGGGTATGCCAATGAGCAGTTCTTC. Translated, it reads CASSYSPHLSGYANEQFF. The sequence links TRBV6-2 or TRBV6-3 to TRBJ2-1; TRBD2 agrees with 7 junctional bases. From a lookup of the germline V gene, CDR1 and CDR2 are MNHEY and SVGEGT. Compared with germline, V lacks 0 bases and J lacks 6 bases; bases without a gene match: 14. Taken from cysteine to phenylalanine, the CDR3 has 18 residues. The read is trimmed to its CDR3 DNA, 54 bases read in frame from base 1.